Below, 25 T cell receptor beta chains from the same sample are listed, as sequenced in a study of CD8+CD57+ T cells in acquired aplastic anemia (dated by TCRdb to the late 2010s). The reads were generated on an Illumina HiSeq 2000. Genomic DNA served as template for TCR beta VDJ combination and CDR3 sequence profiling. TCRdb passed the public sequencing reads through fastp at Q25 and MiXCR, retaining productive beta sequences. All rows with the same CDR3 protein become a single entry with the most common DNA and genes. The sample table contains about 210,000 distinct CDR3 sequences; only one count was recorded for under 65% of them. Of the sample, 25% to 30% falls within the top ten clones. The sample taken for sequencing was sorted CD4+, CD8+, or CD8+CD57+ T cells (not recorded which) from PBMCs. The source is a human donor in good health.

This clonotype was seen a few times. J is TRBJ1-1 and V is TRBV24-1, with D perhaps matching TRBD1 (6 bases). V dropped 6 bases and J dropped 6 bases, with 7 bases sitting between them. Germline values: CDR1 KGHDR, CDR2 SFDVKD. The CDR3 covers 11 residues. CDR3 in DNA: TGTGCCACCAGTTACAGGGCTGAAGCTTTCTTT. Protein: CATSYRAEAFF.

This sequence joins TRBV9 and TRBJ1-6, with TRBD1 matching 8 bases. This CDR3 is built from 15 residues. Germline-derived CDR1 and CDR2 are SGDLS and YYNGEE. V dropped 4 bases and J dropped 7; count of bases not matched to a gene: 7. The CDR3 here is CASSPWTGMNSPLHF. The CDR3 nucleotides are TGTGCCAGCAGCCCTTGGACAGGGATGAATTCACCCCTCCACTTT.

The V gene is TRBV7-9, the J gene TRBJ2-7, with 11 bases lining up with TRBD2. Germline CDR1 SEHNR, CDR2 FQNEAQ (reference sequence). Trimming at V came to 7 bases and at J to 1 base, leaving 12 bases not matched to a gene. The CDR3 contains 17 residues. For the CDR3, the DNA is TGTGCCAGCACCCCACTAGCGGGAGTTACTGGGTCCTACGAGCAGTACTTC. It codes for CASTPLAGVTGSYEQYF. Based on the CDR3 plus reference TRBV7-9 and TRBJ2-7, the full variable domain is DTGVSQNPRHKITKRGQNVTFRCDPISEHNRLYWYRQTLGQGPEFLTYFQNEAQLEKSRLLSDRFSAERPKGSFSTLEIQRTEQGDSAMYLCASTPLAGVTGSYEQYFGPGTRLTVT.

CDR3 DNA sequence: TGCAGTGCTCGAACAGGGGCCCACTATGGCTACACCTTC. Translated: CSARTGAHYGYTF. This sequence joins TRBV20-1 and TRBJ1-2, with TRBD1 identical over 7 bases. The CDR3 loop spans 13 amino acids. CDR1 is DFQATT and CDR2 is SNEGSKA in the germline V gene (reference sequence). J lost 3 bases, V lost 5 bases, and 6 bases had no gene match.

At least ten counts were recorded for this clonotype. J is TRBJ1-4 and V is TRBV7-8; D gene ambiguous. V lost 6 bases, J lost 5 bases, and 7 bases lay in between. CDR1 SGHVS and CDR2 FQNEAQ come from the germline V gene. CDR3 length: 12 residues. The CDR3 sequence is CASRTRNEKLFF. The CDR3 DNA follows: TGTGCCAGCAGGACAAGAAATGAAAAACTGTTTTTT.

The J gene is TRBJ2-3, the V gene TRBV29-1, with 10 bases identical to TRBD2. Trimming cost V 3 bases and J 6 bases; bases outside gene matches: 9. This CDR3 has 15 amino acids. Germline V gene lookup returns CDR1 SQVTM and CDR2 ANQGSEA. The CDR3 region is CSVELLAGDVDTQYF. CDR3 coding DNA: TGCAGCGTTGAGCTGCTAGCGGGGGATGTGGATACGCAGTATTTT.

DNA for the CDR3: TGTGCCAGCAGCTTAGGGGCTAGCGGGAGTCCAGATACGCAGTATTTT. Its translation is CASSLGASGSPDTQYF. The chain carries TRBV2 and TRBJ2-3; 10 nucleotides match TRBD2. The V gene's germline CDR1 is SNHLY and CDR2 FYNNEI. The CDR3 is 16 amino acids. V lost 6 bases to trimming and J lost 4 bases; unmatched junction nucleotides: 10.

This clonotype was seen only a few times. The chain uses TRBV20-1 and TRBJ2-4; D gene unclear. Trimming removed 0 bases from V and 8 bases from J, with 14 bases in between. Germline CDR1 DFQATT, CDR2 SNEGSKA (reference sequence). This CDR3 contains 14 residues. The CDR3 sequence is CSARDRQYGYIQYF. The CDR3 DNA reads TGCAGTGCTAGAGATCGGCAGTACGGGTACATTCAGTACTTC.

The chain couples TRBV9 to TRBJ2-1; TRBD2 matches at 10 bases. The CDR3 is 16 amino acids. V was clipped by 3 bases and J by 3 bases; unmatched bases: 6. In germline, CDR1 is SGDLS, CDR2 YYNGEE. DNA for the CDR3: TGTGCCAGCAGCGGAGCGGGGGGGGGAGACTACAATGAGCAGTTCTTC. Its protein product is CASSGAGGGDYNEQFF.

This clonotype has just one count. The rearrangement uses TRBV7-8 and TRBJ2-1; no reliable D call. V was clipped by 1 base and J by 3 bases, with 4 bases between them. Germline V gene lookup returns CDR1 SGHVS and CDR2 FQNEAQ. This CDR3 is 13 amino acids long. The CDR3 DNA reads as TGTGCCAGCAGCTTAGGGAACTACAATGAGCAGTTCTTC. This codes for CASSLGNYNEQFF. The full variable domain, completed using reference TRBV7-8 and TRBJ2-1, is GAGVSQSPRYKVAKRGQDVALRCDPISGHVSLFWYQQALGQGPEFLTYFQNEAQLDKSGLPSDRFFAERPEGSVSTLKIQRTQQEDSAVYLCASSLGNYNEQFFGPGTRLTVL.

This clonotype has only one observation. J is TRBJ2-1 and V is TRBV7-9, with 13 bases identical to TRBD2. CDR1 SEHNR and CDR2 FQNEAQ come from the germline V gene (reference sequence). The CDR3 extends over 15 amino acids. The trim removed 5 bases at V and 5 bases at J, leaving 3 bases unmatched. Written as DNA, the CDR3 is TGTGCCAGCAGCCGAGGGACTAGCGGGAACAATGAGCAGTTCTTC. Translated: CASSRGTSGNNEQFF.

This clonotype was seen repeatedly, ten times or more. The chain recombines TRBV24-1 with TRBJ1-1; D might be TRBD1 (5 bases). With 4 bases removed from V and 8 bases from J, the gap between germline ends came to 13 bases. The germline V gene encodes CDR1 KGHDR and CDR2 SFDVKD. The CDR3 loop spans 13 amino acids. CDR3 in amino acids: CATSEPDSREAFF. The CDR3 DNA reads TGTGCCACCAGTGAGCCAGACAGCCGGGAAGCTTTCTTT.

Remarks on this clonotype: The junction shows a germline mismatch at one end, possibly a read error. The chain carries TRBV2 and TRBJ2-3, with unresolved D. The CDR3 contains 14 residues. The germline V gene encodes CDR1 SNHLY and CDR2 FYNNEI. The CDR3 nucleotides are TGTGCCACCAGTGATTGGAGACTCACAGATACGCAGTATTTT. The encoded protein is CATSDWRLTDTQYF.

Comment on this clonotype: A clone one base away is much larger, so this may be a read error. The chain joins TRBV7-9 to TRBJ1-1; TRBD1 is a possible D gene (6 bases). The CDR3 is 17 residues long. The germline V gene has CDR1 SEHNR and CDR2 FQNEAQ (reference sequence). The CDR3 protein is CASSRQAPLGQNTEAFF. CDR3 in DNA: TGCGCCAGCAGCCGACAGGCCCCCCTAGGCCAGAACACTGAAGCTTTCTTT.

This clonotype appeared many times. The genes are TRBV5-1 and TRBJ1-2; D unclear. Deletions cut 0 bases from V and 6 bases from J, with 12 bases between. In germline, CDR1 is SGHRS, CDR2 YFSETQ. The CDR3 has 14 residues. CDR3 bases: TGCGCCAGCAGCTTGGTGGTGGGTACAGATGGCTACACCTTC. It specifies CASSLVVGTDGYTF.

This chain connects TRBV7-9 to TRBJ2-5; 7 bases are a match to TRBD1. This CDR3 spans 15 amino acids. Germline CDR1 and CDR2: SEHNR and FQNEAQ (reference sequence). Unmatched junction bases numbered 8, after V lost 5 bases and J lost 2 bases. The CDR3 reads CASSDSGTVQETQYF. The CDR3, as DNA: TGTGCCAGCAGCGACTCAGGGACAGTACAAGAGACCCAGTACTTC.

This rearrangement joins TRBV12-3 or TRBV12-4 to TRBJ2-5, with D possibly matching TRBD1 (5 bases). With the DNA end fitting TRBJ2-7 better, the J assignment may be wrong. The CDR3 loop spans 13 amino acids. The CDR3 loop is CASSSARDYEQYF. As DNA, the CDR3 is TGTGCCAGCAGTTCGGCCAGGGACTACGAGCAGTACTTC.

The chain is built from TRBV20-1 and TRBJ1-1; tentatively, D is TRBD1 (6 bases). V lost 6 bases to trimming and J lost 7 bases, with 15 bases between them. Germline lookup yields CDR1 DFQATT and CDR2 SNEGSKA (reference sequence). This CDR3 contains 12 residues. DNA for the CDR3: TGCAGTGCACAGTCCAGGGGAATTGAAGCTTTCTTT. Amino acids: CSAQSRGIEAFF.

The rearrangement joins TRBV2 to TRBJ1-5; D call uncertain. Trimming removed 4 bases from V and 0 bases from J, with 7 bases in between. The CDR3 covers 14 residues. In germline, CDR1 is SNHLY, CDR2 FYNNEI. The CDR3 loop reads CASSARYSNQPQHF. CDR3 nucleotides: TGTGCCAGCAGTGCCCGGTATAGCAATCAGCCCCAGCATTTT.

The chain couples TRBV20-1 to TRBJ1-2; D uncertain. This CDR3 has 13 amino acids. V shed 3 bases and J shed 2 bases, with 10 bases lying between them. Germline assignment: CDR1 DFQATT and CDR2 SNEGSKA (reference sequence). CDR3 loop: CSASARINYGYTF. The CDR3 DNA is TGCAGTGCTAGTGCACGGATAAACTATGGCTACACCTTC.

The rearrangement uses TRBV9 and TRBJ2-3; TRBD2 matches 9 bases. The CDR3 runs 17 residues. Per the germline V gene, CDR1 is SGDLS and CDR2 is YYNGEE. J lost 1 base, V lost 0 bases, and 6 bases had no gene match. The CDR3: CASSVALAGARTDTQYF. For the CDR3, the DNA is TGTGCCAGCAGCGTAGCTTTAGCGGGGGCCCGCACAGATACGCAGTATTTT.

The CDR3 sequence: CASSVGLWALRGNTIYF. The CDR3 region has the DNA TGTGCCAGCAGTGTCGGATTGTGGGCACTACGGGGAAACACCATATATTTT. The V and J genes are TRBV2 and TRBJ1-3; unclear D gene. The CDR3 sequence is 17 residues long. CDR1 is SNHLY, CDR2 FYNNEI, per germline. V lost 4 bases to trimming and J lost 4 bases, with 20 bases between them.

The CDR3 spells CASAGQGNTEAFF. In DNA, the CDR3 is TGTGCCAGCGCGGGGCAGGGGAACACTGAAGCTTTCTTT. This chain links TRBV7-2 with TRBJ1-1, with a possible D match to TRBD1 (5 bases). Between the trimmed V and J ends, which lost 8 bases and 1 base, there was a span of 11 bases. Per the germline V gene, CDR1 is SGHTA and CDR2 is FQGNSA. The CDR3 contains 13 residues.

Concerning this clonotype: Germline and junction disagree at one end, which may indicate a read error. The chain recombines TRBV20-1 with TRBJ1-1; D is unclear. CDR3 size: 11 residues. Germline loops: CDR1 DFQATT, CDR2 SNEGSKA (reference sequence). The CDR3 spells CSAREATEAFF. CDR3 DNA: TGCAGTGCTAGAGAGGCCACTGAGGCTTTCTTT.

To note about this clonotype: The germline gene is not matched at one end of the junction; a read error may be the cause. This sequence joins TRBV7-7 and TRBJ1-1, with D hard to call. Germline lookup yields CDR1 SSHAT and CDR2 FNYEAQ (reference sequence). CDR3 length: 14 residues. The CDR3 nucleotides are TGTGCTAGCAGCTTTGCTCGGTTGAACACTGAAGCTTTCTTT. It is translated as CASSFARLNTEAFF.